This record looks at one TCR beta chain sequence and its context. Its cognate antigen is unknown. Via MiXCR, TCRdb re-called the reads, giving one row per CDR3 protein. The sample carries around 310,000 distinct CDR3 sequences, about 29% recorded once. This sample is drawn from a study of T cell repertoires in cytomegalovirus infection. Whole-study findings and limits: Accumulated public TCR beta family frequency recognized individuals carrying CMV together with the relevant HLA.

Trimming shortened V by 6 bases and J by 3 bases, and 6 bases separated the two germline ends. The CDR3 covers 11 residues. Sequencing was performed on cultured PBMCs, taken from culture after CMV antigen stimulation. J is TRBJ2-7 and V is TRBV12-3 or TRBV12-4; no clear D gene. This receptor was obtained from a human donor in good health (CMV status not recorded). Some clones in this sample may be carry-over from other donors' samples. This CDR3 reads CASSRLYEQYF. The CDR3, as DNA: TGTGCCAGCAGCCGACTCTACGAGCAGTACTTC.